The T cell receptor beta chain described here comes from a study of stem cell transplantation in POMP-related autoinflammatory disease (dated by TCRdb to 2020 to 2023). For the study in its entirety: It was hypothesized that MHC class I-dependent CD8+ T-cell differentiation and positive selection are impaired by defective thymoproteasomes, resulting in skewing of the TRB repertoire. Prior to transplant, the patients had CD4+ naive T-cell skewing, low CD8+ T-cell proportions, and decreased T-cell cytokine secretion. DNA chimerism analysis after transplant demonstrated 100% donor engraftment of neutrophils and platelets for up to one year. High-throughput TRB sequencing assessed how POMP deficiency affects T-cell receptor beta repertoire diversity and CDR3 characteristics. Here is what the overall study found, with its caveats: The trend toward lower diversity and increased clonality in PRAID patients was statistically significant only for regulatory T cells. A restricted number of unique TRB V-J gene pairings was observed in PRAID patients. Across all analyzed T-cell subsets, PRAID patients tended toward lower TRB diversity and higher clonality.

The sample's time point label is to be understood as: after hematopoietic stem cell transplant. PRAID featured prominent immunodeficiency alongside autoinflammation. Prior to TRB sequencing, T-cell subsets (conventional T cells, CD8+ T cells, regulatory T cells, T follicular helper cells) were sorted. The library was generated by the immunoSEQ multiplex PCR assay. The paper's processing steps were these. Repertoire diversity was quantified with Shannon entropy, accounting for clonal size distribution. The Gini-Simpson index (Simpson_1-D) served as the measure of how unequally clonotypes were distributed. The table was pulled from immuneACCESS by TCRdb, which kept in-frame rearrangements only. Such tables lose some clones; where checked, under half of the loss comes from unresolved V genes, and the rest has no known cause. That table supplies the V and J calls and clone size; D and trimming were determined from the DNA. The sample table shows approximately 4,900 clones, and more than 85% are seen once. In total, the top ten clones hold 2% to 3% of the sample.

The CDR3 sequence holds 12 residues, the cysteine and phenylalanine included. Only the CDR3 part of the read is kept: 36 bases, read in frame from the first base. V is cut by 0 bases and J by 4 bases, and the space between the germline ends is 4 bases. About this clone: The target of this receptor is not known. There are no base qualities to consult, and no much larger clone falls within one base.

This TCR was recovered from a human patient with POMP-related autoinflammation and immune dysregulation (PRAID). A transplant means some T cells may be of graft donor rather than patient origin. The sequencing here drew on CD8+ T cells from PBMCs, taken after stem cell transplantation. The chain employs TRBV12-3 or TRBV12-4 and TRBJ2-7, with the D gene not clear enough to name. The CDR3 protein: CASSLAKYEQYF. The nucleotides are TGTGCCAGCAGTTTAGCGAAGTACGAGCAGTACTTC.